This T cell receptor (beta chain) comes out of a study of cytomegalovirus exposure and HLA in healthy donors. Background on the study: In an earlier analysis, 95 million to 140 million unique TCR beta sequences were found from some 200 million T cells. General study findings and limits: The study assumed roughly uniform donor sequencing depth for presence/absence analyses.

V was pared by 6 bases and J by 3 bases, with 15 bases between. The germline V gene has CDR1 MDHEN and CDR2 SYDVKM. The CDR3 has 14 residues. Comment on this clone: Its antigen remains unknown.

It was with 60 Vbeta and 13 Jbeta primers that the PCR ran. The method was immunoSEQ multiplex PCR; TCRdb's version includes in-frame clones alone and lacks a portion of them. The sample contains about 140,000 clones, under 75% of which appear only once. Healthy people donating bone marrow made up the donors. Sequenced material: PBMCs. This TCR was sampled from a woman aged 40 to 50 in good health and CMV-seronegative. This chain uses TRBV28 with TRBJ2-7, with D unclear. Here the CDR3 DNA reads TGTGCCAGCAGGCCAATGACACGTGACTACGAGCAGTACTTC. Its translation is CASRPMTRDYEQYF.